The T cell receptor (beta chain) under discussion was sequenced for a study of PD-L1 blockade in urothelial cancer (dated by TCRdb to about 2017). Describing the broader study: All patients started therapy in the mid-2010s and received atezolizumab 1,200 mg intravenously every 3 weeks. Patients had an ECOG performance status of 0 or 1 and had received between 0 and 3 prior chemotherapy regimens. Durable clinical benefit was defined as progression-free survival longer than 6 months, and TCR features were also tested against progression-free and overall survival. Pretreatment blood TCR-seq was available for about 28 patients, at least one posttreatment blood collection was obtained for 25 or so patients, and tumor TCR-seq was available for 25 or so patients. About 85% of the roughly 30 patients were males with bladder-origin urothelial cancer, and about two thirds of the roughly 30 reported a prior smoking history. Somatic, immune and clinical correlates of response to PD-L1 blockade with atezolizumab in urothelial cancer were the focus of an exploratory multi-omic analysis. Blood samples yielded a median of around 150,000 T cells and more than 80,000 unique TCRs, with median clonality around 0.084. In the same patients who had TCR sequencing, pretreatment tumors also underwent whole exome sequencing and RNA sequencing. Blood samples were analyzed at two time points: 3 weeks after treatment start (second dose) and 6 weeks after treatment start. Roughly ten patients achieved durable clinical benefit and roughly 20 did not. Pretreatment tumor samples and matched peripheral blood, collected serially before and after atezolizumab treatment, underwent TCR sequencing.

This clone appeared a few times. Its antigen remains undetermined. No base-level quality is on record; no much larger clone is a single base apart. A total of roughly 31 patients with locally advanced or metastatic urothelial carcinoma, treated at Memorial Sloan Kettering on a trial protocol, made up the cohort. Peripheral blood mononuclear cells were collected pretreatment and during treatment, at between 1 and 8 total time points per patient. The Qiagen DNeasy Blood extraction kit was used to purify genomic DNA from total PBMCs and tumor samples. PBMCs were collected pretreatment and during treatment, and were isolated and stored as previously described. The junction shows trimming of 5 bases on V and 9 bases on J, and the gene matches do not reach 10 bases of it. The CDR3 measures 16 amino acids from cysteine to phenylalanine. The CDR3 DNA has 48 bases and is translated from base 1. The germline V gene gives CDR1 as MGHRA and CDR2 as YSYEKL.

Each PCR received spiked-in synthetic TCR analog templates so that absolute template abundance could be estimated from read counts. The immunoSEQ assay was used to amplify TCRbeta CDR3 regions from genomic DNA with bias-controlled V and J gene primers. Rearranged TCRbeta segments were sequenced at approximately 20X coverage. In the original analysis: Clustering was used to correct sequencing errors, and CDR3s were annotated against IMGT to assign V, D and J genes. Out-of-frame and stop-codon sequences were excluded, and only productive TCRbeta rearrangements were used in downstream analyses. To compute clonality, Shannon entropy was normalized by the log of the number of unique productive sequences and then subtracted from one. Clones differing between time points or between blood and tumor were identified by Fisher's exact test with Benjamini-Hochberg correction at adjusted p below 0.01. TCRdb took over this immuneACCESS table, retaining in-frame rearrangements with V and J assigned. Such tables are incomplete; in checked studies, under half of the missing clones stem from an unresolved V gene, and the remainder is unexplained. D and trimming come from the DNA, and the V and J calls and clone size come from that table. The sample table records approximately 110,000 clones; approximately 86% of these occur just once. The ten most abundant clones make up 2% to 3% of the sample.

Overall study results and their limits: Greater expansion of tumor-associated TCR clones in peripheral blood 3 weeks after the start of treatment was observed in patients with durable benefit (n of about 20, p = 0.022). Because the sample size was small (n ≈ 30) and many exploratory analyses were performed, the results are intended to be hypothesis-generating. A pretreatment peripheral blood TCR clonality below the median was linked to improved progression-free and overall survival.

The receptor was derived from a man aged 45 to 65 with urothelial cancer. The material sequenced was PBMCs, taken around atezolizumab (anti-PD-L1) treatment. This sequence uses TRBV4-1 and TRBJ2-1; TRBD2 matches 13 bases in the middle. The DNA is TGCGCCAGCAGCACTCGGACTAGCGGGAGTGCGAGTGAGCAGTTCTTC. Translated, it gives CASSTRTSGSASEQFF.